The following is a TCR beta chain sequence with its context. What it binds is unknown. This entry is derived from a study of T-cell memory formation after mild COVID-19. Findings of the study overall: Clones contracting day 15 to 85 were balanced CD4/CD8; later expanders leaned CD4+.

MiXCR was run by TCRdb on the 5' RACE reads, yielding one entry per CDR3 protein. The sample comprises about 500,000 distinct CDR3 sequences, roughly 22% of which are singletons, and about 12% rests with the top ten. CDR1 and CDR2 (germline): SGHRS, YFSETQ. The J segment lost 3 bases and the V segment lost 4 bases, leaving 10 bases of the junction unmatched. This CDR3 is 15 amino acids long. This TCR came from an adult woman who had mild COVID-19 (a few samples of this study predate the infection). Cell type and time point are not known. Material: PBMCs or a T cell subset sorted from them (not recorded which). The chain employs TRBV5-1 and TRBJ2-7; 7 bases are shared with TRBD2. The CDR3 bases are TGCGCCAGCAGCACTGGGGGGGATTATGGCTACGAGCAGTACTTC. This codes for CASSTGGDYGYEQYF. The whole variable domain, remainder taken from reference TRBV5-1 and TRBJ2-7, is KAGVTQTPRYLIKTRGQQVTLSCSPISGHRSVSWYQQTPGQGLQFLFEYFSETQRNKGNFPGRFSGRQFSNSRSEMNVSTLELGDSALYLCASSTGGDYGYEQYFGPGTRLTVT.